Listed below are T cell receptor beta chains from one sample, sequenced in a study of OX40 agonist ivuxolimab in advanced cancers. Using immunoSEQ multiplex PCR, the repertoire was profiled, and TCRdb retains in-frame clones only, with some absent. The data contain about 44,000 clones, 70% to 90% of them singletons. Sample: CD4+ or CD8+ T cells sorted from blood, taken in a trial of the OX40 agonist ivuxolimab. The receptors come from an adult with an advanced solid tumor such as melanoma, head and neck, liver or kidney cancer. The CDR3 runs from the conserved cysteine through the conserved F or W. D genes are given only for firm matches. Size values are once, few and many counts, or a class for expanded clones, and some rows have none.

d_call: -
v_call: TRBV4-1
j_call: TRBJ2-2
clone_size: -
cdr3_aa: CASSQGSGGGTGELFF
cdr3_nt: TGCGCCAGCAGCCAAGGAAGCGGTGGGGGGACCGGGGAGCTGTTTTTT

d_call: -
v_call: TRBV2
j_call: TRBJ2-7
clone_size: few
cdr3_aa: CASTGSESYEQYF
cdr3_nt: TGTGCCAGCACGGGAAGTGAGTCCTACGAGCAGTACTTC

d_call: -
v_call: TRBV4-1
j_call: TRBJ2-5
clone_size: -
cdr3_aa: CASSQGPTQETQYF
cdr3_nt: TGCGCCAGCAGCCAAGGTCCAACACAAGAGACCCAGTACTTC

d_call: -
v_call: TRBV6-5
j_call: TRBJ2-3
clone_size: -
cdr3_aa: CASSYSGGGGNTQYF
cdr3_nt: TGTGCCAGCAGTTACTCAGGGGGGGGAGGAAATACGCAGTATTTT

d_call: -
v_call: TRBV27
j_call: TRBJ1-2
clone_size: -
cdr3_aa: CASSSRQENYGYTF
cdr3_nt: TGTGCCAGCAGTTCAAGACAGGAAAACTATGGCTACACCTTC

d_call: -
v_call: TRBV10-3
j_call: TRBJ1-1
clone_size: few
cdr3_aa: CALSEGGRTEAFF
cdr3_nt: TGTGCCCTTTCCGAGGGGGGGCGCACTGAAGCTTTCTTT

d_call: -
v_call: TRBV7-8
j_call: TRBJ2-1
clone_size: -
cdr3_aa: CASSLAGVHNEQFF
cdr3_nt: TGTGCCAGCAGCTTGGCAGGGGTTCACAATGAGCAGTTCTTC

d_call: TRBD1
v_call: TRBV9
j_call: TRBJ2-7
clone_size: -
cdr3_aa: CASSAGTAAAYEQYF
cdr3_nt: TGTGCCAGCAGCGCAGGGACAGCTGCGGCCTACGAGCAGTACTTC

d_call: -
v_call: TRBV9
j_call: TRBJ2-7
clone_size: -
cdr3_aa: CASSNDRTSYEQYF
cdr3_nt: TGTGCCAGCAGCAATGACAGAACCTCCTACGAGCAGTACTTC

d_call: TRBD1
v_call: TRBV19
j_call: TRBJ1-2
clone_size: -
cdr3_aa: CASSMTGLEGYTF
cdr3_nt: TGTGCCAGTAGTATGACAGGGCTGGAGGGCTACACCTTC

d_call: TRBD1
v_call: TRBV5-1
j_call: TRBJ1-1
clone_size: once
cdr3_aa: CASSLGPGQGASLNTEAFF
cdr3_nt: TGCGCCAGCAGCTTGGGACCGGGACAGGGGGCTTCCTTGAACACTGAAGCTTTCTTT

d_call: -
v_call: TRBV2
j_call: TRBJ2-3
clone_size: -
cdr3_aa: CASEGGSDTQYF
cdr3_nt: TGTGCCAGCGAGGGGGGCTCGGATACGCAGTATTTT

d_call: -
v_call: TRBV6-1
j_call: TRBJ2-7
clone_size: once
cdr3_aa: CASLQTLYEQYF
cdr3_nt: TGTGCCAGTCTCCAAACACTATACGAGCAGTACTTC

d_call: -
v_call: TRBV6-1
j_call: TRBJ2-7
clone_size: -
cdr3_aa: CASRSGEGEQYF
cdr3_nt: TGTGCCAGCAGGTCTGGAGAAGGCGAGCAGTACTTC

d_call: TRBD1
v_call: TRBV9
j_call: TRBJ2-7
clone_size: -
cdr3_aa: CASSDTGGTYEQYF
cdr3_nt: TGTGCCAGCAGTGACACAGGGGGCACCTACGAGCAGTACTTC

d_call: -
v_call: TRBV29-1
j_call: TRBJ2-5
clone_size: once
cdr3_aa: CSGSGPVGETQYF
cdr3_nt: TGCAGCGGGTCCGGGCCCGTGGGGGAGACCCAGTACTTC

d_call: TRBD1
v_call: TRBV27
j_call: TRBJ2-7
clone_size: -
cdr3_aa: CASTSVDRVGEQYF
cdr3_nt: TGTGCCAGCACAAGCGTAGACAGGGTCGGCGAGCAGTACTTC

d_call: -
v_call: TRBV10-3
j_call: TRBJ2-7
clone_size: -
cdr3_aa: CAISEGPDYEQYF
cdr3_nt: TGTGCCATCAGTGAGGGGCCGGACTACGAGCAGTACTTC

d_call: -
v_call: TRBV28
j_call: TRBJ1-5
clone_size: -
cdr3_aa: CASSAGGDQPQHF
cdr3_nt: TGTGCCAGCTCGGCGGGGGGGGATCAGCCCCAGCATTTT

d_call: -
v_call: TRBV4-3
j_call: TRBJ1-2
clone_size: -
cdr3_aa: CASSHVNSNSNYGYTF
cdr3_nt: TGCGCCAGCAGCCATGTAAATAGCAATTCTAACTATGGCTACACCTTC

d_call: TRBD1
v_call: TRBV30
j_call: TRBJ2-7
clone_size: once
cdr3_aa: CAWSGPRRQGISYEQYF
cdr3_nt: TGTGCCTGGAGTGGACCTCGAAGACAGGGAATTTCCTACGAGCAGTACTTC

d_call: -
v_call: TRBV30
j_call: TRBJ1-4
clone_size: -
cdr3_aa: CAWSVIGGDNEKLFF
cdr3_nt: TGTGCCTGGAGTGTAATAGGAGGGGATAATGAAAAACTGTTTTTT

d_call: -
v_call: TRBV21-1
j_call: TRBJ2-4
clone_size: once
cdr3_aa: CASSKRQGSIGAKNIQYF
cdr3_nt: TGTGCCAGCAGCAAAAGGCAGGGGTCGATTGGGGCCAAAAACATTCAGTACTTC

d_call: -
v_call: TRBV7-9
j_call: TRBJ1-2
clone_size: few
cdr3_aa: CARRDNYGYTF
cdr3_nt: TGTGCCAGAAGGGATAACTATGGCTACACCTTC

d_call: TRBD2
v_call: TRBV28
j_call: TRBJ2-7
clone_size: -
cdr3_aa: CATLSSGSSYEQYF
cdr3_nt: TGTGCCACCCTAAGTAGCGGGAGCTCCTACGAGCAGTACTTC

d_call: -
v_call: TRBV19
j_call: TRBJ1-1
clone_size: -
cdr3_aa: CASKSFLEAFF
cdr3_nt: TGTGCCAGTAAAAGCTTTCTTGAAGCTTTCTTT

d_call: TRBD1
v_call: TRBV4-1
j_call: TRBJ1-5
clone_size: -
cdr3_aa: CASSQEAQTGRLSNQPQHF
cdr3_nt: TGCGCCAGCAGCCAAGAGGCTCAGACAGGGAGGTTGAGCAATCAGCCCCAGCATTTT

d_call: -
v_call: TRBV21-1
j_call: TRBJ2-5
clone_size: -
cdr3_aa: CARLGVGAPGETQYF
cdr3_nt: TGTGCCAGGTTAGGGGTGGGGGCGCCTGGGGAGACCCAGTACTTC

d_call: -
v_call: TRBV9
j_call: TRBJ2-3
clone_size: -
cdr3_aa: CASSVYSLTGADTQYF
cdr3_nt: TGTGCCAGCAGCGTATATTCCCTCACGGGAGCAGATACGCAGTATTTT

d_call: -
v_call: TRBV6-6
j_call: TRBJ1-2
clone_size: -
cdr3_aa: CASSYDSRYGYTF
cdr3_nt: TGTGCCAGCAGTTACGACAGTCGGTATGGCTACACCTTC

d_call: TRBD1
v_call: TRBV15
j_call: TRBJ1-1
clone_size: many
cdr3_aa: CATSLQGARAAFF
cdr3_nt: TGTGCCACCAGCTTACAGGGGGCCCGGGCAGCTTTCTTT

d_call: -
v_call: TRBV10-3
j_call: TRBJ2-5
clone_size: -
cdr3_aa: CAIRAGMSKETQYF
cdr3_nt: TGTGCCATCAGGGCCGGGATGAGTAAAGAGACCCAGTACTTC

d_call: TRBD2
v_call: TRBV27
j_call: TRBJ2-3
clone_size: -
cdr3_aa: CASSPELAGAITDTQYF
cdr3_nt: TGTGCCAGCAGTCCCGAACTAGCGGGGGCCATCACAGATACGCAGTATTTT

d_call: -
v_call: TRBV2
j_call: TRBJ2-2
clone_size: -
cdr3_aa: CASTPFTSNTGELFF
cdr3_nt: TGTGCCAGCACCCCATTCACATCGAACACCGGGGAGCTGTTTTTT

d_call: -
v_call: TRBV7-6
j_call: TRBJ1-1
clone_size: -
cdr3_aa: CASSLGKTAFTEAFF
cdr3_nt: TGTGCCAGCAGCTTAGGAAAGACAGCGTTCACTGAAGCTTTCTTT

d_call: TRBD1
v_call: TRBV7-2
j_call: TRBJ1-2
clone_size: -
cdr3_aa: CASSLEFAVQGALRDGYTF
cdr3_nt: TGTGCCAGCAGCTTAGAATTCGCGGTTCAGGGGGCTTTAAGGGATGGCTACACCTTC

d_call: -
v_call: TRBV7-6
j_call: TRBJ1-1
clone_size: -
cdr3_aa: CASSLGEGKDAFF
cdr3_nt: TGTGCCAGCAGCTTAGGTGAGGGAAAGGATGCTTTCTTT

d_call: -
v_call: TRBV6-8
j_call: TRBJ2-7
clone_size: -
cdr3_aa: CASSYRAGDSHEQYF
cdr3_nt: TGTGCCAGCAGTTACAGGGCAGGGGATTCCCACGAGCAGTACTTC

d_call: -
v_call: TRBV11-2
j_call: TRBJ1-1
clone_size: -
cdr3_aa: CASSEGPLSAFF
cdr3_nt: TGTGCCAGCAGCGAGGGTCCCCTTTCAGCTTTCTTT

d_call: -
v_call: TRBV30
j_call: TRBJ1-1
clone_size: once
cdr3_aa: CAWSVRGLNTEAFF
cdr3_nt: TGTGCCTGGAGTGTACGAGGGCTGAACACTGAAGCTTTCTTT

d_call: -
v_call: TRBV9
j_call: TRBJ2-5
clone_size: once
cdr3_aa: CASSVLGGPPETQYF
cdr3_nt: TGTGCCAGCAGCGTTTTGGGGGGTCCACCAGAGACCCAGTACTTC

d_call: -
v_call: TRBV30
j_call: TRBJ2-1
clone_size: -
cdr3_aa: CAWSVGGSNEQFF
cdr3_nt: TGTGCCTGGAGTGTTGGAGGGAGCAATGAGCAGTTCTTC

d_call: TRBD1
v_call: TRBV5-6
j_call: TRBJ2-1
clone_size: -
cdr3_aa: CASSLEQGASNEQFF
cdr3_nt: TGTGCCAGCAGCTTGGAACAGGGGGCAAGCAATGAGCAGTTCTTC

d_call: TRBD2
v_call: TRBV18
j_call: TRBJ2-5
clone_size: -
cdr3_aa: CASSPDGASGGSQETQYF
cdr3_nt: TGTGCCAGCTCACCCGACGGTGCTAGCGGGGGTTCTCAAGAGACCCAGTACTTC

d_call: -
v_call: TRBV30
j_call: TRBJ1-1
clone_size: few
cdr3_aa: CAWSVSLNTEAFF
cdr3_nt: TGTGCCTGGAGTGTTTCATTGAACACTGAAGCTTTCTTT

d_call: -
v_call: TRBV5-1
j_call: TRBJ2-2
clone_size: -
cdr3_aa: CASSLEKGNTGELFF
cdr3_nt: TGCGCCAGCAGCTTGGAGAAGGGGAACACCGGGGAGCTGTTTTTT

d_call: TRBD1
v_call: TRBV5-6
j_call: TRBJ2-7
clone_size: once
cdr3_aa: CASSPITGTGSYEQYF
cdr3_nt: TGTGCCAGCAGCCCCATTACCGGGACAGGTTCCTACGAGCAGTACTTC

d_call: TRBD1
v_call: TRBV5-6
j_call: TRBJ1-4
clone_size: -
cdr3_aa: CASSRPDRGGEKLFF
cdr3_nt: TGTGCCAGCAGCAGACCGGACAGGGGAGGGGAAAAACTGTTTTTT

d_call: -
v_call: TRBV11-2
j_call: TRBJ2-7
clone_size: once
cdr3_aa: CASSLASRYEQYF
cdr3_nt: TGTGCCAGCAGCTTAGCTAGTCGATACGAGCAGTACTTC

d_call: TRBD1
v_call: TRBV27
j_call: TRBJ2-7
clone_size: -
cdr3_aa: CASSLNFLGQGYEQYF
cdr3_nt: TGTGCCAGCAGTTTAAATTTTTTGGGACAGGGTTACGAGCAGTACTTC

d_call: -
v_call: TRBV25-1
j_call: TRBJ2-1
clone_size: -
cdr3_aa: CASSVGGEGNEQFF
cdr3_nt: TGTGCCAGCAGTGTAGGGGGAGAGGGCAATGAGCAGTTCTTC

d_call: -
v_call: TRBV4-1
j_call: TRBJ1-3
clone_size: -
cdr3_aa: CASSHEGGGNTIYF
cdr3_nt: TGCGCCAGCAGCCACGAAGGAGGTGGAAACACCATATATTTT

d_call: -
v_call: TRBV7-6
j_call: TRBJ1-1
clone_size: -
cdr3_aa: CASSLADIYEAFF
cdr3_nt: TGTGCCAGCAGCTTAGCGGACATCTATGAAGCTTTCTTT

d_call: TRBD2
v_call: TRBV19
j_call: TRBJ2-7
clone_size: -
cdr3_aa: CASSSSYGTSGVEQYF
cdr3_nt: TGTGCCAGTAGTAGCTCCTACGGGACTAGCGGTGTCGAGCAGTACTTC

d_call: TRBD2
v_call: TRBV7-7
j_call: TRBJ2-3
clone_size: once
cdr3_aa: CASSSSGGGTDTQYF
cdr3_nt: TGTGCCAGCAGCTCTAGCGGGGGGGGCACAGATACGCAGTATTTT

d_call: -
v_call: TRBV7-9
j_call: TRBJ1-4
clone_size: few
cdr3_aa: CASSPGGKLFF
cdr3_nt: TGTGCCAGCAGCCCCGGGGGAAAACTGTTTTTT

d_call: TRBD2
v_call: TRBV11-1
j_call: TRBJ2-2
clone_size: -
cdr3_aa: CASSPAPGGGTGELFF
cdr3_nt: TGTGCCAGCAGCCCCGCCCCGGGGGGGGGAACCGGGGAGCTGTTTTTT

d_call: TRBD1
v_call: TRBV7-9
j_call: TRBJ1-4
clone_size: -
cdr3_aa: CASSLRTGEIFDEKLFF
cdr3_nt: TGTGCCAGCAGCTTGAGGACAGGGGAGATTTTTGATGAAAAACTGTTTTTT